One and the same sample provided the 23 T cell receptor beta chains below, sequenced in a study of graft-versus-host responses after intestinal transplantation. Sequenced by immunoSEQ multiplex PCR; TCRdb stores in-frame clones only, minus some. The table lists around 120,000 clones, 90% of them singletons. These receptors have no identified antigens. Sample: unstimulated CD4+ T cells sorted from spleen or lymph node cells, taken before intestinal transplant. The receptors originated from a human donor who received an intestinal transplant.

The chain joins TRBV6-1 to TRBJ2-1; weak D call: TRBD1 (6 bases). There are 15 residues in the CDR3. Germline V CDR1 and CDR2: MNHNS, SASEGT. V was shortened by 5 bases and J by 2 bases, with 13 bases between the two germline ends. The CDR3 nucleotides are TGTGCCAGCAGTCCTGGGACACCTGCCTACAATGAGCAGTTCTTC. Protein sequence: CASSPGTPAYNEQFF.

This chain links TRBV27 with TRBJ1-1; possible D gene TRBD1, 6 bases. V dropped 3 bases and J dropped 6 bases, with 11 bases sitting between them. The germline gives CDR1 MNHEY, CDR2 SMNVEV (reference sequence). The CDR3 has 13 residues. The CDR3 protein is CASSFLRGAEAFF. CDR3 sequence (DNA): TGTGCCAGCAGTTTTCTCAGGGGAGCTGAAGCTTTCTTT.

This clone was seen once. The chain links TRBV5-1 to TRBJ2-7, with TRBD2 matching over 10 bases. V gave up 2 bases and J gave up 4 bases; unmatched junction bases: 9. The CDR3 totals 16 residues. Germline CDR1 and CDR2: SGHRS and YFSETQ. The CDR3 protein is CASSFAGALAGYEQYF. The CDR3 DNA sequence: TGCGCCAGCAGCTTTGCAGGGGCACTAGCGGGGTACGAGCAGTACTTC. Combining the CDR3 with reference TRBV5-1 and TRBJ2-7 gives the whole variable domain KAGVTQTPRYLIKTRGQQVTLSCSPISGHRSVSWYQQTPGQGLQFLFEYFSETQRNKGNFPGRFSGRQFSNSRSEMNVSTLELGDSALYLCASSFAGALAGYEQYFGPGTRLTVT.

This clone is a singleton in its sample. The chain links TRBV9 to TRBJ2-1, with D perhaps TRBD2 (7 bases). Deletions cut 2 bases from V and 2 bases from J, with 11 bases between. Germline CDR1 is SGDLS and CDR2 is YYNGEE. The CDR3 loop spans 15 amino acids. CDR3 sequence reads: CASSVEGGPYNEQFF. The CDR3 DNA sequence: TGTGCCAGCAGCGTCGAGGGGGGGCCCTACAATGAGCAGTTCTTC.

V usage is TRBV6-1 and J usage is TRBJ2-4; no firm D call. The CDR3 loop spans 16 amino acids. Trimming pared 1 base from V and 0 bases from J, leaving 10 bases between. Germline V lookup: CDR1 MNHNS, CDR2 SASEGT. In DNA form, the CDR3 reads TGTGCCAGCAGTGAAGGAGGAAACTTAGCCAAAAACATTCAGTACTTC. This gives the protein CASSEGGNLAKNIQYF.

This chain links TRBV9 with TRBJ2-2, with 10 bases that match TRBD2. The germline V gene has CDR1 SGDLS and CDR2 YYNGEE. The ends lost 4 bases at V and 4 bases at J; junction bases unmatched: 7. The CDR3 has 16 amino acids. As DNA, the CDR3 is TGTGCCAGCAGCTTCATAGCGGGAGGACCCACCGGGGAGCTGTTTTTT. It yields the protein CASSFIAGGPTGELFF.

The J gene is TRBJ2-7, the V gene TRBV28, with D possibly matching TRBD1 (6 bases). V lost 10 bases to trimming and J lost 3 bases, with 10 bases between them. The CDR3 has 11 amino acids. Germline V gene lookup returns CDR1 MDHEN and CDR2 SYDVKM. CDR3 loop: CAIKQGYEQYF. Here the CDR3 DNA reads TGTGCCATCAAACAGGGCTACGAGCAGTACTTC.

This clone was seen just once. This chain uses TRBV4-2 with TRBJ2-5; 10 bases are shared with TRBD1. The trim removed 3 bases at V and 7 bases at J, leaving 8 bases unmatched. Germline lookup yields CDR1 LGHNA and CDR2 YNFKEQ. CDR3 length equals 15 residues. The CDR3 DNA reads TGTGCCAGCAGCCAGTCCGGGACAGGGGTGGGGACCCAGTACTTC. It is translated as CASSQSGTGVGTQYF.

The J gene is TRBJ1-1, the V gene TRBV19; no clear D. The CDR3 runs 13 residues. The V and J ends lost 4 bases and 3 bases respectively, with 9 bases between them. CDR1 is LNHDA and CDR2 is SQIVND in the germline V gene (reference sequence). The DNA of the CDR3 is TGTGCCAGTAGTAGGGCCACCTACACTGAAGCTTTCTTT. Its protein product is CASSRATYTEAFF.

This rearrangement joins TRBV27 to TRBJ1-5; TRBD1 might be the D (5 bases). Germline V gene sequence: CDR1 MNHEY, CDR2 SMNVEV (reference sequence). Trimming took 4 bases from V and 0 from J, leaving 13 bases between them. The CDR3 contains 16 residues. The CDR3 sequence is CASSSGVGYSNQPQHF. For the CDR3, the DNA is TGTGCCAGCAGTTCGGGGGTAGGATATAGCAATCAGCCCCAGCATTTT.

The chain combines TRBV18 with TRBJ2-1; the match to TRBD2 covers 8 bases. The CDR3 spans 13 residues. The V gene's germline CDR1 is KGHSH and CDR2 LQKENI. With V trimmed by 8 bases and J by 7 bases, 7 bases remained unmatched. The CDR3 sequence is CASPSREGNEQFF. The CDR3 nucleotides read TGTGCCAGCCCGTCACGGGAGGGGAATGAGCAGTTCTTC.

The chain employs TRBV28 and TRBJ1-2; 8 positions match TRBD1. This CDR3 is built from 14 residues. In germline, CDR1 is MDHEN, CDR2 SYDVKM. The V and J ends lost 8 bases and 4 bases, in that order; junction bases with no gene match: 9. The CDR3, as DNA: TGTGCCAGCGGATTGCCGGGACAGGTCTATGGCTACACCTTC. Protein product: CASGLPGQVYGYTF.

The chain joins TRBV14 to TRBJ2-1, with 10 positions matching TRBD2. Germline CDR1 SGHDN, CDR2 FVKESK. V lost 4 bases to trimming and J lost 4 bases; unmatched junction nucleotides: 4. This CDR3 is 15 amino acids long. The CDR3, as DNA: TGTGCCAGCAGCCCCAAGCGGGAGGGATACAATGAGCAGTTCTTC. This encodes CASSPKREGYNEQFF.

The rearrangement joins TRBV7-8 to TRBJ1-6; weak D call: TRBD1 (6 bases). V gave up 5 bases and J gave up 7 bases, with 15 bases separating them. The CDR3 is 15 residues long. Per the germline V gene, CDR1 is SGHVS and CDR2 is FQNEAQ. The CDR3 DNA sequence: TGTGCCAGCAGCCGGACAGTCAGTCCGAATTCACCCCTCCACTTT. Amino acids: CASSRTVSPNSPLHF.

This sequence joins TRBV4-3 and TRBJ2-5; TRBD2 agrees at 8 bases. The CDR3 spans 16 residues. The junction had 3 bases not matched to a gene; V was cut back by 0 bases and J by 0 bases. Germline loops: CDR1 LGHNA, CDR2 YSLEER. The CDR3 region has the DNA TGCGCCAGCAGCCAAGATCGGGGGGGGAACCAAGAGACCCAGTACTTC. Its translation: CASSQDRGGNQETQYF.

In its sample, this clone was seen once. The rearrangement uses TRBV7-2 and TRBJ1-2; D remains ambiguous. Trimming removed 4 bases at V and 7 bases at J, with 7 bases between. Per germline, CDR1 SGHTA and CDR2 FQGNSA. The length of the CDR3 is 11 residues. The CDR3: CASSSRPGYTF. CDR3 sequence (DNA): TGTGCCAGCAGCTCTAGGCCTGGCTACACCTTC.

The CDR3 loop is CASSSPRDRGRNTEAFF. CDR3 coding DNA: TGTGCCAGCAGCTCACCCCGGGACAGGGGGCGAAACACTGAAGCTTTCTTT. The V gene is TRBV11-1, the J gene TRBJ1-1; the match to TRBD1 covers 12 bases. V gave up 4 bases and J gave up 2 bases; unmatched junction bases: 8. There are 17 residues in the CDR3. In germline, CDR1 is SGHAT, CDR2 FQDESV (reference sequence). The full variable domain, its missing parts supplied by reference TRBV11-1 and TRBJ1-1, is EAEVAQSPRYKITEKSQAVAFWCDPISGHATLYWYRQILGQGPELLVQFQDESVVDDSQLPKDRFSAERLKGVDSTLKIQPAELGDSAMYLCASSSPRDRGRNTEAFFGQGTRLTVV.

CDR3 nucleotide sequence: TGTGCCAGCAGCTTGGCTGGGGGCTTTTCCTCTGGGGCCAACGTCCTGACTTTC. Its translation: CASSLAGGFSSGANVLTF. The chain joins TRBV5-6 to TRBJ2-6; TRBD1 might be the D (6 bases). In germline, CDR1 is SGHDT, CDR2 YYEEEE. The CDR3 extends over 18 amino acids. V was shortened by 0 bases and J by 0 bases, with 13 bases between the two germline ends. The full variable domain, rest sourced from reference TRBV5-6 and TRBJ2-6, is DAGVTQSPTHLIKTRGQQVTLRCSPKSGHDTVSWYQQALGQGPQFIFQYYEEEERQRGNFPDRFSGHQFPNYSSELNVNALLLGDSALYLCASSLAGGFSSGANVLTFGAGSRLTVL.

The J gene is TRBJ2-7, the V gene TRBV5-1, with 12 bases matching TRBD1. The germline V gene has CDR1 SGHRS and CDR2 YFSETQ. V shed 4 bases and J 6 bases; nucleotides not matched to a gene: 8. The CDR3 consists of 15 residues. The CDR3 reads CASSPDGTGGGEQYF. The CDR3 DNA follows: TGCGCCAGCAGCCCAGACGGGACAGGGGGCGGCGAGCAGTACTTC.

This rearrangement joins TRBV2 to TRBJ2-1; 7 nucleotides match TRBD2. Germline V gene sequence: CDR1 SNHLY, CDR2 FYNNEI. The CDR3 covers 15 residues. The junction had 9 bases not matched to a gene; V was cut back by 6 bases and J by 4 bases. CDR3 sequence (DNA): TGTGCCAGCAGCCTCGGACTAGTGGGTTACAATGAGCAGTTCTTC. Residues: CASSLGLVGYNEQFF. The variable domain in full, completed from reference TRBV2 and TRBJ2-1, reads EPEVTQTPSHQVTQMGQEVILRCVPISNHLYFYWYRQILGQKVEFLVSFYNNEISEKSEIFDDQFSVERPDGSNFTLKIRSTKLEDSAMYFCASSLGLVGYNEQFFGPGTRLTVL.

Only one count was recorded for this clone. This rearrangement joins TRBV5-1 to TRBJ2-2; 11 bases match TRBD2. The germline CDR1 and CDR2 sequences are SGHRS and YFSETQ. The CDR3 is 15 amino acids. With V trimmed by 4 bases and J by 7 bases, 6 bases remained unmatched. CDR3 residues: CASSKLAGAGGELFF. As DNA, the CDR3 is TGCGCCAGCAGCAAACTAGCGGGAGCCGGCGGGGAGCTGTTTTTT. Full variable domain (outside the CDR3, taken from reference TRBV5-1 and TRBJ2-2): KAGVTQTPRYLIKTRGQQVTLSCSPISGHRSVSWYQQTPGQGLQFLFEYFSETQRNKGNFPGRFSGRQFSNSRSEMNVSTLELGDSALYLCASSKLAGAGGELFFGEGSRLTVL.

The rearrangement links TRBV7-9 to TRBJ2-7; weak D call: TRBD2 (6 bases). Germline V gives CDR1 SEHNR, CDR2 FQNEAQ (reference sequence). Trimming pared 3 bases from V and 2 bases from J, leaving 8 bases between. The CDR3 consists of 13 residues. CDR3 in amino acids: CASSFGGPYEQYF. CDR3 coding DNA: TGTGCCAGCAGCTTCGGGGGACCCTACGAGCAGTACTTC.

This chain uses TRBV29-1 with TRBJ1-2; TRBD1 agrees at 7 bases. Germline assignment: CDR1 SQVTM and CDR2 ANQGSEA. Trimming removed 7 bases from V and 5 bases from J; junction bases left unmatched: 10. This CDR3 is built from 13 residues. Here the CDR3 DNA reads TGCAGCGCCCAAAGACAGGGTCCATATGGCTACACCTTC. This gives the protein CSAQRQGPYGYTF. The full variable domain, its missing parts supplied by reference TRBV29-1 and TRBJ1-2, is SAVISQKPSRDICQRGTSLTIQCQVDSQVTMMFWYRQQPGQSLTLIATANQGSEATYESGFVIDKFPISRPNLTFSTLTVSNMSPEDSSIYLCSAQRQGPYGYTFGSGTRLTVV.